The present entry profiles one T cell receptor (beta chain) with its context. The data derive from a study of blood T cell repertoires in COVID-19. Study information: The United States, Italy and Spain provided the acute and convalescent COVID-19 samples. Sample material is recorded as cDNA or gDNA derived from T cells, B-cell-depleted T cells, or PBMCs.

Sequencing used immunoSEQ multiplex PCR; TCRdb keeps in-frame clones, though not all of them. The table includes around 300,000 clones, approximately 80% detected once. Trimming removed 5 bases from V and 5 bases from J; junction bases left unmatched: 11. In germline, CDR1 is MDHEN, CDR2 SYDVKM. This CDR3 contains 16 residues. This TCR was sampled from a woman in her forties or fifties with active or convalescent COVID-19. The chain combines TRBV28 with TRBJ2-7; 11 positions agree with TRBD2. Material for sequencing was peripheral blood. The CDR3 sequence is CASSQLLAGGFHEQYF. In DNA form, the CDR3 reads TGTGCCAGCAGTCAACTTCTAGCGGGAGGTTTCCACGAGCAGTACTTC.